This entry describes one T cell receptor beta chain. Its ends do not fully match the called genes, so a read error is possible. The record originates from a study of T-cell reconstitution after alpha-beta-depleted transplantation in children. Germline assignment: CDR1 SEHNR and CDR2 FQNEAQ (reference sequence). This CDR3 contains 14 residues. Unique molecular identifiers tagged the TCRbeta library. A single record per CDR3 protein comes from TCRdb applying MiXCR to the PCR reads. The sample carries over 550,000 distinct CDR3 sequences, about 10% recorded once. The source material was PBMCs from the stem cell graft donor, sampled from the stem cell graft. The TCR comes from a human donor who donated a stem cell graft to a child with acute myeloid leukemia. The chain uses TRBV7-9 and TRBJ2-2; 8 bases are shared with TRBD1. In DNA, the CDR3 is TGTGCCAGCAGCTGGACAGGGACAACCGGGGAGCTGTATTTT. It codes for CASSWTGTTGELYF.